This T cell receptor beta chain was sequenced for a study of OX40 agonist ivuxolimab in advanced cancers. For the study at large: Eligibility admitted prior anti-PD-1, anti-PD-L1 or anti-CTLA-4 therapy; around 38% had some. Study-level points and caveats: On average, CD8+ T cells had more expanded clones than CD4+.

CDR3 length: 13 amino acids. Trimming took off 1 base at V and 1 base at J, with 4 bases between the two ends. Germline CDR1 SGHDN, CDR2 FVKESK. The data were produced by immunoSEQ multiplex PCR, yet TCRdb's version contains in-frame clones alone and is incomplete. The sample includes about 80,000 clones, about nine tenths of them seen just once. On this clone itself: The target antigen is unknown.

This chain joins TRBV14 and TRBJ2-5; D gene uncertain. This material consisted of CD4+ or CD8+ T cells sorted from blood, taken in a trial of the OX40 agonist ivuxolimab. The receptor was derived from an adult with an advanced solid tumor such as melanoma, head and neck, liver or kidney cancer. CDR3 in DNA: TGTGCCAGCAGCCAAGTCGTCCAAGAGACCCAGTACTTC. It yields the protein CASSQVVQETQYF.